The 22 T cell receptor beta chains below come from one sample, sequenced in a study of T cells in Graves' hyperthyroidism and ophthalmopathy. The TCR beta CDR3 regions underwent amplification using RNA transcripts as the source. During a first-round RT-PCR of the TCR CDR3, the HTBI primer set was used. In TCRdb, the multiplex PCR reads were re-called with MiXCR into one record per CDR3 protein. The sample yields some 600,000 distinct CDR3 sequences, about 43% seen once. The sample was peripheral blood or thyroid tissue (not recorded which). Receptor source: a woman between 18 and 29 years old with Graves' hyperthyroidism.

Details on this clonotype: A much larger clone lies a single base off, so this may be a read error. The CDR3 sequence is CASSGTPGNIEAFF. The CDR3 DNA reads TGTGCCAGCAGCGGGACACCCGGGAACATTGAAGCTTTCTTT. The chain is built from TRBV7-2 and TRBJ1-1, with D possibly TRBD1 on 6 matching bases. Germline CDR1 and CDR2: SGHTA and FQGNSA. The CDR3 is 14 amino acids.

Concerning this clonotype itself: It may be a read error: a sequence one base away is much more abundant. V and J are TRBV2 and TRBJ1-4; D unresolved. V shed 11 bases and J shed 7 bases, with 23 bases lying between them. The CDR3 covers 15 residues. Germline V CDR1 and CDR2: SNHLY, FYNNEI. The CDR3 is CAGSVGNSRGEKLFF. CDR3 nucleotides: TGTGCCGGCTCCGTGGGGAATAGTCGGGGTGAAAAACTGTTTTTT.

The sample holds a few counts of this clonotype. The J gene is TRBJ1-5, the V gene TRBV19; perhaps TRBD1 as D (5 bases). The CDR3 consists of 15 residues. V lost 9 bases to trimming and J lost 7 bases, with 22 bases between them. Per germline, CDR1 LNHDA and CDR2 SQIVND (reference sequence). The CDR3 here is CASEYSRRGRQPQHF. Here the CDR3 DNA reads TGTGCCAGCGAATACTCACGGAGGGGACGGCAGCCCCAGCATTTT.

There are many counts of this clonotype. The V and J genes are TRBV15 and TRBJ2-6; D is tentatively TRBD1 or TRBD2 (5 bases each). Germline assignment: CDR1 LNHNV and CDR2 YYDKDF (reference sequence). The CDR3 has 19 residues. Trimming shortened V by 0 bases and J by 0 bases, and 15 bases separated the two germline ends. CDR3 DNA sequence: TGTGCCACCAGCAGAGATACCCCGGGACGGAGCTCTGGGGCCAACGTCCTGACTTTC. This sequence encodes CATSRDTPGRSSGANVLTF.

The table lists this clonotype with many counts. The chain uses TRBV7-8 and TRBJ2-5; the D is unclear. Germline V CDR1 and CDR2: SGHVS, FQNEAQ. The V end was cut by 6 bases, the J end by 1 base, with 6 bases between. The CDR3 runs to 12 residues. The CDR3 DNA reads TGTGCCAGCAGGCACAGCCAAGAGACCCAGTACTTC. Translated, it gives CASRHSQETQYF.

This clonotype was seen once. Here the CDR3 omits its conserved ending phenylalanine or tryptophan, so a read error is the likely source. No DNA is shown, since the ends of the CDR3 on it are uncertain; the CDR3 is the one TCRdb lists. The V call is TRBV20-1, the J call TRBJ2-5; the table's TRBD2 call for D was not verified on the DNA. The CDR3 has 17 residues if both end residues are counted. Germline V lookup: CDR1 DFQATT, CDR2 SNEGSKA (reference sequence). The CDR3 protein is CSAPTNRTFWDGHTFGS.

CDR3: CASSITGTYGYTF. The CDR3 DNA follows: TGTGCCAGTAGTATTACAGGGACATATGGCTACACCTTC. This chain connects TRBV19 to TRBJ1-2; a weak D match, TRBD1 (6 bases). CDR3 length: 13 residues. Germline loops: CDR1 LNHDA, CDR2 SQIVND (reference sequence). Between the trimmed V and J ends, which lost 3 bases and 5 bases, there was a span of 10 bases.

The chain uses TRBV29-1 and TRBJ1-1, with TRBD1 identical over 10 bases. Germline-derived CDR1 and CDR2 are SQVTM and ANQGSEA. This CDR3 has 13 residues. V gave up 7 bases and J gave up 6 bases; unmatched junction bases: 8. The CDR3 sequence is CSGRQGAVAEAFF. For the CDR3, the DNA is TGCAGCGGCCGACAGGGGGCTGTCGCTGAAGCTTTCTTT.

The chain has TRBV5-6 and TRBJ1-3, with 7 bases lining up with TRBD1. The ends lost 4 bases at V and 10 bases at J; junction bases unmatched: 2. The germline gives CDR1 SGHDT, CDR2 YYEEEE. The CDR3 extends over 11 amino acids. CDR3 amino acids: CASSVGQTIYF. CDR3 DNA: TGTGCCAGCAGCGTGGGACAGACCATATATTTT.

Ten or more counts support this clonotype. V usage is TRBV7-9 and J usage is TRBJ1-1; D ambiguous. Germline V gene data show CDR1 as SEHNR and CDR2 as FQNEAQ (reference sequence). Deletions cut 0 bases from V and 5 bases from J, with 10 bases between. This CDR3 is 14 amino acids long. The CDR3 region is CASSLAELDTEAFF. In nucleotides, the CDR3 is TGTGCCAGCAGCTTAGCGGAGTTGGATACTGAAGCTTTCTTT.

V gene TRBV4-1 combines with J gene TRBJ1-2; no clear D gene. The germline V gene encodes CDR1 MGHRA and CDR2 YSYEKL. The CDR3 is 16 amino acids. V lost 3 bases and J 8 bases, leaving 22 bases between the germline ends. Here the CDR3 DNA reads TGCGCCAGCAGCCAGATCCTGGTGGCTGGAACCGGGGGCTACACCTTC. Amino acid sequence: CASSQILVAGTGGYTF.

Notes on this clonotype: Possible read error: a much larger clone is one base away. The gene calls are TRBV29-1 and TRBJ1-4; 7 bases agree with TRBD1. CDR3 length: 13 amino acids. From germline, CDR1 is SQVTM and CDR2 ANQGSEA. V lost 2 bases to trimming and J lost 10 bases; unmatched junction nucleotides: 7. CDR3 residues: CSVERGQGGKLFF. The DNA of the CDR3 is TGCAGCGTTGAAAGGGGGCAGGGTGGAAAACTGTTTTTT.

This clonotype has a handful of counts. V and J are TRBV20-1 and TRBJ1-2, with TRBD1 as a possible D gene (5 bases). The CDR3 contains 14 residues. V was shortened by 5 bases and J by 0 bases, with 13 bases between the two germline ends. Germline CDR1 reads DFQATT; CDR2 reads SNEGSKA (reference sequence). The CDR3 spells CSASRDGANYGYTF. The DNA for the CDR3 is TGCAGTGCTTCCCGGGACGGAGCTAACTATGGCTACACCTTC.

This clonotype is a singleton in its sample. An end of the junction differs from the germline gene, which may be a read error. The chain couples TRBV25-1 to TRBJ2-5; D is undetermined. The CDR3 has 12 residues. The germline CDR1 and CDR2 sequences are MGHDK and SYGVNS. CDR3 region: CASGDGQETQYF. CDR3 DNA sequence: TGTGCCAGCGGTGACGGCCAAGAGACCCAGTACTTC.

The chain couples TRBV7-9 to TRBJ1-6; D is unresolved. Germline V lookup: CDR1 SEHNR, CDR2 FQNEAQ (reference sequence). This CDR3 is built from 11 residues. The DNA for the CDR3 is TGTGCGTGCGAAGATAATTCACCCCTCCACTTT. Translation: CACEDNSPLHF. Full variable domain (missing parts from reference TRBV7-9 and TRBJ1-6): DTGVSQNPRHKITKRGQNVTFRCDPISEHNRLYWYRQTLGQGPEFLTYFQNEAQLEKSRLLSDRFSAERPKGSFSTLEIQRTEQGDSAMYLCACEDNSPLHFGNGTRLTVT.

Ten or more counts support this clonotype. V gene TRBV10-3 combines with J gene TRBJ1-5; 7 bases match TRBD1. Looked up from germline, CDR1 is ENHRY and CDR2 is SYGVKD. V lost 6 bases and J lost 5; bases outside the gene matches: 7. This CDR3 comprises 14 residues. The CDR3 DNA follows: TGTGCCATCAGCGCACAGGGGAGGGATCAGCCCCAGCATTTT. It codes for CAISAQGRDQPQHF.

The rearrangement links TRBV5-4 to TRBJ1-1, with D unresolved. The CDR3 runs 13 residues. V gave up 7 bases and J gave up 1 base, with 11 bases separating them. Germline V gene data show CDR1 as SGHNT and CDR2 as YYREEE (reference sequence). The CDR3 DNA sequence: TGTGCCAGCCGTGAGGCCAGGAACACTGAAGCTTTCTTT. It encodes CASREARNTEAFF.

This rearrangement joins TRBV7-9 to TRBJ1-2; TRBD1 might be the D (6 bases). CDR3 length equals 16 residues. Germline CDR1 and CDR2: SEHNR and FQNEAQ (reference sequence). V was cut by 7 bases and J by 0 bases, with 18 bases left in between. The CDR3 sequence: CASTPGHRISNYGYTF. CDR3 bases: TGTGCCAGCACCCCGGGACATCGGATTTCTAACTATGGCTACACCTTC.

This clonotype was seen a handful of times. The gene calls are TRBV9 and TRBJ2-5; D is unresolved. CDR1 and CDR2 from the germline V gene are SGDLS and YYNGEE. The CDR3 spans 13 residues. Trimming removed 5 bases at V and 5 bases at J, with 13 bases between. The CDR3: CASSLVRSETQYF. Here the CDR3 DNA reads TGTGCCAGCAGTTTAGTTAGGTCGGAGACCCAGTACTTC.

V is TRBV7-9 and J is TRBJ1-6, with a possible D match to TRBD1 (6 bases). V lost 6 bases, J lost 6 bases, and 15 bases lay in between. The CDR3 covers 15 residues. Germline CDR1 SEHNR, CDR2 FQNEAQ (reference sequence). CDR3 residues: CASSRPGHPNSPLHF. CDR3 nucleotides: TGTGCCAGCAGTCGACCGGGACATCCTAATTCACCCCTCCACTTT. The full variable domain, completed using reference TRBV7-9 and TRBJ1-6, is DTGVSQNPRHKITKRGQNVTFRCDPISEHNRLYWYRQTLGQGPEFLTYFQNEAQLEKSRLLSDRFSAERPKGSFSTLEIQRTEQGDSAMYLCASSRPGHPNSPLHFGNGTRLTVT.

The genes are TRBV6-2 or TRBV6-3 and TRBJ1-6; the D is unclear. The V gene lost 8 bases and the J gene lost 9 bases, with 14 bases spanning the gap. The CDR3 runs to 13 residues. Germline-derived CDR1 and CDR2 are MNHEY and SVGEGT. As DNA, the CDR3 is TGTGCCAGCTTAGACAAAGGCAGTTCACCCCTCCACTTT. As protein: CASLDKGSSPLHF.

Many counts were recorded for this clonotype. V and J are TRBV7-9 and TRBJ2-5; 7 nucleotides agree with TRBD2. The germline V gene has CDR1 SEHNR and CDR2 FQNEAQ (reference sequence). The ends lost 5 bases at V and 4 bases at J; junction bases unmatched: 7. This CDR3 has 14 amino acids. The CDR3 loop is CASSANGLGETQYF. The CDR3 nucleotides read TGTGCCAGCAGCGCCAACGGACTAGGAGAGACCCAGTACTTC.